One sample yielded the 24 T cell receptor beta chains listed below, sequenced in a study of cytomegalovirus exposure and HLA in healthy donors. PCR used 60 Vbeta primers and 13 Jbeta primers. Here immunoSEQ multiplex PCR was the method, and the copy in TCRdb shows in-frame clones only, minus some. Of tens of thousands of clones listed, 85% to 90% are singletons. Sequencing was carried out using PBMCs. All receptors come from a woman aged 25 to 45 in good health and CMV-seropositive.

V is TRBV29-1 and J is TRBJ1-4; no firm D call. CDR1 and CDR2 from the germline V gene are SQVTM and ANQGSEA. V was pared by 4 bases and J by 5 bases, with 8 bases between. The CDR3 consists of 12 residues. CDR3 in amino acids: CSVVLINEKLFF. The CDR3 nucleotides are TGCAGCGTTGTCCTAATAAATGAAAAACTGTTTTTT.

The sample holds one count of this clone. The CDR3 spells CASSQGRGTEAFF. The DNA for the CDR3 is TGTGCCAGCAGTCAGGGGCGAGGAACTGAAGCTTTCTTT. The rearrangement links TRBV2 to TRBJ1-1; maybe TRBD1 (6 bases). The length of the CDR3 is 13 residues. Germline V gene lookup returns CDR1 SNHLY and CDR2 FYNNEI. Deletions cut 5 bases from V and 5 bases from J, with 12 bases between. Variable domain in full (rest from reference TRBV2 and TRBJ1-1): EPEVTQTPSHQVTQMGQEVILRCVPISNHLYFYWYRQILGQKVEFLVSFYNNEISEKSEIFDDQFSVERPDGSNFTLKIRSTKLEDSAMYFCASSQGRGTEAFFGQGTRLTVV.

The chain joins TRBV21-1 to TRBJ1-2; the table names TRBD1, a call not compared with the DNA. TRBV21-1 is a documented pseudogene. The CDR3 consists of 17 residues. DNA of the CDR3: TGTGCCAGCAGCAATTGCAGGGGGGAAGACGAGGCCTATGGCTACACCTTC. Its translation is CASSNCRGEDEAYGYTF.

The rearrangement links TRBV2 to TRBJ2-5; 8 bases are a match to TRBD2. CDR1 and CDR2 (germline): SNHLY, FYNNEI. The CDR3 extends over 17 amino acids. With 4 bases clipped from V and 9 bases from J, the junction kept 19 bases outside the gene matches. The CDR3 DNA is TGTGCCAGCAGTGTCGGTCCCGGGAGGGCCCGGTTACCACCCCAGTACTTC. Its translation is CASSVGPGRARLPPQYF.

The chain is built from TRBV28 and TRBJ1-2; no clear D gene. Germline CDR1 is MDHEN and CDR2 is SYDVKM. The CDR3 runs 11 residues. The germline V and J ends were trimmed by 7 bases and 8 bases, with 11 bases remaining between them. CDR3 coding DNA: TGTGCCAGCAAGATTCTAGGAGGCTACACCTTC. It specifies CASKILGGYTF.

V gene TRBV7-9 combines with J gene TRBJ1-1, with D possibly matching TRBD1 (6 bases). Trimming stripped 3 bases from V and 7 bases from J, with 9 bases between. The CDR3 length is 12 residues. Germline assignment: CDR1 SEHNR and CDR2 FQNEAQ (reference sequence). DNA of the CDR3: TGTGCCAGCAGCTTTAAACAGGGTGAAGCTTTCTTT. Translating it yields CASSFKQGEAFF.

V usage is TRBV10-3 and J usage is TRBJ1-5; D remains unclear. The germline V and J ends were trimmed by 6 bases and 5 bases, with 11 bases remaining between them. The CDR3 contains 13 residues. CDR1 and CDR2 (germline): ENHRY, SYGVKD. The CDR3 reads CAIRREVYQPQHF. CDR3 DNA: TGTGCCATCAGGCGGGAAGTCTATCAGCCCCAGCATTTT.

The rearrangement joins TRBV21-1 to TRBJ2-1; TRBD1, as called in the table, went unchecked against the DNA. TRBV21-1 is listed as a pseudogene. The CDR3 totals 20 residues. CDR3 sequence: CASTVVRDRGCVGPYNEQFF. The CDR3 DNA is TGTGCCAGCACCGTGGTCCGAGACAGGGGGTGCGTTGGTCCCTACAATGAGCAGTTCTTC.

The gene calls are TRBV6-6 and TRBJ1-2; 7 nucleotides line up with TRBD1. Germline-derived CDR1 and CDR2 are MNHNY and SVGAGI (reference sequence). This CDR3 has 14 residues. Germline trimming cut 6 bases from V and 4 bases from J; bases unmatched to any gene: 8. The CDR3: CASSLQGWGYGYTF. CDR3 sequence (DNA): TGTGCCAGCAGCCTACAGGGGTGGGGCTATGGCTACACCTTC.

The chain has TRBV5-8 and TRBJ1-1; TRBD1 might be the D (5 bases). Trimming pared 4 bases from V and 4 bases from J, leaving 17 bases between. The length of the CDR3 is 15 residues. Per germline, CDR1 SGHTS and CDR2 YDEGEE. The CDR3 DNA follows: TGTGCCAGCAGCCCACGGGACGGGAGAATCACTGAAGCTTTCTTT. It specifies CASSPRDGRITEAFF.

CDR3 in amino acids: CASSLGGAGYEQYF. CDR3 sequence (DNA): TGTGCCAGCAGTCTCGGAGGAGCGGGATACGAGCAGTACTTC. The chain joins TRBV27 to TRBJ2-7; 7 bases are shared with TRBD2. CDR1 and CDR2 (germline): MNHEY, SMNVEV (reference sequence). The CDR3 extends over 14 amino acids. V lost 5 bases and J lost 4; bases outside the gene matches: 8.

The chain has TRBV15 and TRBJ2-5; D possibly corresponds to TRBD1 (6 bases). Trimming took off 2 bases at V and 1 base at J, with 8 bases between the two ends. The germline V gene has CDR1 LNHNV and CDR2 YYDKDF (reference sequence). The CDR3 contains 14 residues. The chain's CDR3 is CATSRQGTQETQYF. CDR3 coding DNA: TGTGCCACCAGCAGACAGGGGACCCAAGAGACCCAGTACTTC.

The chain is built from TRBV28 and TRBJ2-7; D is uncertain. Trimming left V 2 bases short and J 4 bases short, with 9 bases between. The CDR3 sequence is 13 residues long. The germline V gene encodes CDR1 MDHEN and CDR2 SYDVKM. The CDR3 DNA follows: TGTGCCAGCAGTTTAATTAAACAGTACGAGCAGTACTTC. It specifies CASSLIKQYEQYF.

This rearrangement joins TRBV2 to TRBJ2-5; 7 bases agree with TRBD1. The ends lost 5 bases at V and 0 bases at J; junction bases unmatched: 9. The CDR3 is made up of 16 amino acids. CDR1 and CDR2 (germline): SNHLY, FYNNEI. CDR3 loop: CASSITTGLHQETQYF. In DNA form, the CDR3 reads TGTGCCAGCAGTATAACGACAGGGCTACACCAAGAGACCCAGTACTTC.

The CDR3 nucleotides read TGTGCCAGCAGAGGGGGGGACAGGGGGCCCCAAGAGACCCAGTACTTC. Translating it yields CASRGGDRGPQETQYF. V and J are TRBV7-9 and TRBJ2-5; 12 positions agree with TRBD1. There are 16 residues in the CDR3. Germline trimming cut 6 bases from V and 1 base from J; bases unmatched to any gene: 6. Germline assignment: CDR1 SEHNR and CDR2 FQNEAQ (reference sequence). Drawing the rest from reference TRBV7-9 and TRBJ2-5, the complete variable domain is DTGVSQNPRHKITKRGQNVTFRCDPISEHNRLYWYRQTLGQGPEFLTYFQNEAQLEKSRLLSDRFSAERPKGSFSTLEIQRTEQGDSAMYLCASRGGDRGPQETQYFGPGTRLLVL.

The chain joins TRBV30 to TRBJ1-2, with 7 positions matching TRBD1. CDR3 size: 13 residues. CDR1 GTSNPN and CDR2 SVGIG come from the germline V gene (reference sequence). The junction had 2 bases not matched to a gene; V was cut back by 0 bases and J by 4 bases. The CDR3 DNA reads TGTGCCTGGAGTGTACGACAGGGCTATGGCTACACCTTC. Encoded protein: CAWSVRQGYGYTF.

The chain couples TRBV5-1 to TRBJ2-7; 9 bases fit TRBD1. There are 15 residues in the CDR3. V lost 5 bases, J lost 5 bases, and 11 bases stayed unmatched. The germline V gene has CDR1 SGHRS and CDR2 YFSETQ. The DNA of the CDR3 is TGCGCCAGCAGTCGTACCGGGACAGGGAGCGACGAGCAGTACTTC. This gives the protein CASSRTGTGSDEQYF.

The V gene is TRBV11-2, the J gene TRBJ1-1; D remains unclear. Trimming took off 5 bases at V and 7 bases at J, with 8 bases between the two ends. The CDR3 extends over 11 amino acids. Germline loops: CDR1 SGHAT, CDR2 FQNNGV. DNA of the CDR3: TGTGCCAGCAGCCCTACGCGTGAAGCTTTCTTT. It translates to CASSPTREAFF. The whole variable domain, remainder taken from reference TRBV11-2 and TRBJ1-1, is EAGVAQSPRYKIIEKRQSVAFWCNPISGHATLYWYQQILGQGPKLLIQFQNNGVVDDSQLPKDRFSAERLKGVDSTLKIQPAKLEDSAVYLCASSPTREAFFGQGTRLTVV.

This clone was recorded only once. The chain combines TRBV21-1 with TRBJ2-3; the table gives TRBD2 as D, unverified against the DNA. TRBV21-1 is classified as a pseudogene. The CDR3 length is 20 residues. The CDR3 protein is CASSKGGGSFGTNLADTQYF. The CDR3, as DNA: TGTGCCAGCAGCAAAGGGGGGGGGTCTTTCGGGACCAACTTGGCAGATACGCAGTATTTT.

The chain joins TRBV7-2 to TRBJ2-5; D perhaps matches TRBD2 (6 bases). The CDR3 sequence is 14 residues long. Germline CDR1 reads SGHTA; CDR2 reads FQGNSA. Trimming removed 2 bases from V and 4 bases from J, with 11 bases in between. The CDR3, as DNA: TGTGCCAGCAGCTTAAGTGGGAGGAGAGAGACCCAGTACTTC. This gives the protein CASSLSGRRETQYF.

This rearrangement joins TRBV11-2 to TRBJ2-1, with D unresolved. V gave up 1 base and J gave up 0 bases, with 7 bases separating them. CDR3 size: 15 residues. Looked up from germline, CDR1 is SGHAT and CDR2 is FQNNGV. This CDR3 reads CASSLALSSYNEQFF. The CDR3 nucleotides read TGTGCCAGCAGCTTAGCGCTGAGCTCCTACAATGAGCAGTTCTTC.

The chain is built from TRBV27 and TRBJ2-7; 12 nucleotides agree with TRBD1. The CDR3 is made up of 14 amino acids. CDR1 is MNHEY, CDR2 SMNVEV, per germline (reference sequence). Trimming at V came to 6 bases and at J to 7 bases, leaving 7 bases not matched to a gene. For the CDR3, the DNA is TGTGCCAGCAGCAGGGACAGGGGGCTGGGAGAGCAGTACTTC. This sequence encodes CASSRDRGLGEQYF.

J is TRBJ2-1 and V is TRBV7-9; D gene ambiguous. V was trimmed by 5 bases and J by 4 bases, leaving 6 bases between them. CDR1 is SEHNR, CDR2 FQNEAQ, per germline (reference sequence). The length of the CDR3 is 12 residues. The CDR3 region is CASSHLYNEQFF. CDR3 nucleotides: TGTGCCAGCAGCCATCTATACAATGAGCAGTTCTTC.

In its sample, this clone was seen once. The chain combines TRBV4-2 with TRBJ1-2; 7 bases align to TRBD1. Germline assignment: CDR1 LGHNA and CDR2 YNFKEQ. V was pared by 0 bases and J by 1 base, with 2 bases of the junction left unmatched. The CDR3 has 15 residues. The CDR3 loop is CASSQEAGGNYGYTF. CDR3 DNA: TGTGCCAGCAGCCAAGAAGCAGGGGGTAACTATGGCTACACCTTC.